The sequence of this T cell receptor (beta chain) was determined in a study of cytomegalovirus exposure and HLA in healthy donors. Study information: A preliminary data release comprised about 85 million unique TCRs obtained from HLA-typed donors. Overall study findings and caveats: As was reported, the classifier diagnosed cytomegalovirus status with high specificity and sensitivity.

A note on this clone: Its target is unknown.

Trimming cost V 2 bases and J 2 bases; bases outside gene matches: 4. From germline, CDR1 is SGHAT and CDR2 FQNNGV. The CDR3 has 15 residues. 13 Jbeta primers and 60 Vbeta primers were used for the PCR. The data were produced by immunoSEQ multiplex PCR, yet TCRdb's version contains in-frame clones alone and is incomplete. The sample lists roughly 280,000 clones, about 75% occurring once. The gene calls are TRBV11-2 and TRBJ2-7; 9 bases match TRBD2. The clonotype originates from a female donor in good health and CMV-seronegative. The specimen was PBMCs. As DNA, the CDR3 is TGTGCCAGCAGCTTACTGCGGGAGGGGACCTACGAGCAGTACTTC. Translating gives CASSLLREGTYEQYF.